The rows below give T cell receptor beta chains drawn from one sample of a study of T-cell reconstitution after alpha-beta-depleted transplantation in children. TCRdb ran MiXCR on the PCR reads and lists one entry per CDR3 protein. This sample carries hundreds of thousands of distinct CDR3 sequences, approximately 12% of them seen once, and the ten largest clones take 2.2%. Here the sequenced sample was PBMCs, mostly from graft donor cells, taken 360 days after TCRalphabeta/CD19-depleted stem cell transplant. The source of these receptors is a male patient younger than 18 who had a stem cell transplant for acute myeloid leukemia, so the T cells may come from the graft donor. CDR3s include the opening cysteine and the closing phenylalanine or tryptophan.

V gene	CDR3 protein
TRBV29-1	CSVDITFEAFF
TRBV24-1	CATSDLGTSGEVRDTQYF
TRBV5-1	CASSLLAGQGEAFF
TRBV27	CASSFSRVGTGELFF
TRBV20-1	CRADRGKNEKLFF
TRBV24-1	CATRGTSGTSTDTQYF
TRBV4-3	CASSQGLGQISSYNEQFF
TRBV4-3	CASSQDSGTSPYEQYF
TRBV5-1	CASSFLSGGNTEAFF
TRBV29-1	CSVERGAFREQYF
TRBV7-3	CASSQVAGANVLTF
TRBV28	CASSLWFLRGQETQYF
TRBV25-1	CASSSGQFNYGYTF
TRBV21-1	CASSEKTDGGTSYEQYF
TRBV20-1	CSARDLTGYNEQFF
TRBV7-6	CASSSPYGRDNEQFF
TRBV20-1	CSAKPQLAGFSYNEQFF
TRBV4-2	CASSQREVFDEQFF
TRBV19	CASRDLGSNEQFF
TRBV2	CTCCFGTGATDTQYF
TRBV7-3	CASSSGLAGGSGELFF
TRBV10-2	CASIRLAGGTQETQYF
TRBV5-1	CASSFTGTGGNPLHF
TRBV30	CAWSIRYNEQFF
TRBV27	CASSLLIAGELFF
TRBV3-1	CASSQNPLPTGNEQFF
TRBV20-1	CSASGLAGADTQYF
TRBV19	CASSIVGSGRSITYEQYF
TRBV29-1	CSVDIPLAGASEQYF
TRBV5-1	CASSGGIRANYGYTF
TRBV2	CASSYRRGTGELFF
TRBV12-3/TRBV12-4	CASSPTAPGLAEYEQYF
TRBV14	CASSRRGPVAGQYF
TRBV7-2	CASSPTFYTQYF
TRBV12-3/TRBV12-4	CASSFGLAGRNEQFF
TRBV7-2	CASSLVAVSSYEQYF
TRBV6-2/TRBV6-3	CASTMGGGVYNEQFF
TRBV25-1	CASSVRRFDEQYF
TRBV20-1	CSALGLAGFYEQFF
TRBV20-1	CSARDRRTGGDEQYF
TRBV4-3	CASSQDLVGEQYF
TRBV4-3	CASSLRQGGGYEQYF
TRBV15	CATSGRKSPPYEQYF
TRBV27	CASSLPSGTQYF
TRBV5-1	CASSLDPQGLRETQYF
TRBV20-1	CSAGGFDGNTIYF
TRBV6-2/TRBV6-3	CASSPSPHRGRTGELFF
TRBV28	CASSFIQGAAEAFF
TRBV21-1	CASSKSPPQSGPTEAFF
TRBV7-9	CASSYGQGPDTQYF
TRBV28	CASSLLGLAGRRETQYF
TRBV19	CASSMASAGVLDTQYF
TRBV20-1	CSARFFGQGRYSSNQPQHF
TRBV9	CASSVVGGSSYNEQFF
TRBV7-9	CASSLDLAGGPDEQFF
TRBV7-6	CASSHGTLTQETQYF
TRBV7-8	CASSSPGSRGSTDTQYF
TRBV11-2	CASSLESIGNWGSYEQYF